These T cell receptor beta chains were read from a single sample in a study of Graves' ophthalmopathy and Graves' hyperthyroidism. One entry per CDR3 protein results from TCRdb running MiXCR on the multiplex PCR reads. The sample shows about 700,000 distinct CDR3 sequences, just over 40% of them seen only once. Sequencing used peripheral blood. The receptors shown here come from an adult man with Graves' ophthalmopathy. The CDR3 runs from the conserved cysteine through the conserved F or W. The D gene is left open where the match is weak. Only some rows state a clone size, as once, few, many or a class for expanded clones.

J gene,clone size,V gene,D gene,CDR3 DNA,CDR3 protein
TRBJ1-4,NA,TRBV9,NA,TGTGCCAGCAGTTTCAGGGATTTGTTGGTAACCAACAAATTT,CASSFRDLLVTNKF
TRBJ1-6,few,TRBV30,NA,TGTGCCTGGAGTGTACAGGTTAATTCACCCCTCCACTTT,CAWSVQVNSPLHF
TRBJ1-4,NA,TRBV9,NA,TGTGCCAGCAGCGCGATTGACACGGGGGCCGTTGGAGCAAAACTGTTTTTT,CASSAIDTGAVGAKLFF
TRBJ2-7,few,TRBV20-1,NA,TGCAGTGCTAGAATTGGTCCCCTATCCTCCTACGAGCAGTACTTC,CSARIGPLSSYEQYF
TRBJ2-7,few,TRBV30,NA,TGTGCCTGGAGTGGAGGGAACGGCTACGAGCAGTACTTC,CAWSGGNGYEQYF
TRBJ1-4,NA,TRBV19,NA,TGTGCCAGTAGTGTGACAGCCCGAGGACATGAAAAACTGTTTTTT,CASSVTARGHEKLFF
TRBJ1-1,NA,TRBV7-2,NA,TGTGCCAGCAGCACCCTAGGGGACACTGAAGCTTTCTTT,CASSTLGDTEAFF
TRBJ2-2,NA,TRBV24-1,NA,TGTGCCACCAGTGACCCGCACGGGGAGCTGTTTTTT,CATSDPHGELFF
TRBJ2-2,NA,TRBV7-9,TRBD1,TGTGCCAGCAGCCTAAACGGACAGGGGGACACCGGGGAGCTGTTTTTT,CASSLNGQGDTGELFF
TRBJ1-3,many,TRBV12-3/TRBV12-4,NA,TGTGCCAGCATCCAACGGGCCCCCTCTGGAAACACCATATATTTT,CASIQRAPSGNTIYF
TRBJ1-6,many,TRBV10-3,TRBD1,TGTGCCATCAGTGATGGACAGGTTAATTCACCCCTCCACTTT,CAISDGQVNSPLHF
TRBJ2-2,few,TRBV19,TRBD1,TGTGCCAGCGACAGGGCGAACACCGGGAAGCTGTTTTTT,CASDRANTGKLFF
TRBJ1-2,many,TRBV7-9,NA,TGTGCCAGCAGCTTCGAGGACGGTACCTATGGCTACACCTTC,CASSFEDGTYGYTF
TRBJ1-5,NA,TRBV25-1,NA,TGTGCCTGCAGTGCCCTTAGGGTTGGCAATCAGCCCCAGCATTTT,CACSALRVGNQPQHF
TRBJ1-1,many,TRBV2,TRBD1,TGTGCCAGCAGTGACCGGACAGGAAGGGGCACTGAAGCTTTCTTT,CASSDRTGRGTEAFF
TRBJ2-5,NA,TRBV5-1,TRBD1,TGCGCCAGCAGCGAGGGGGCTGGCGAGACCCAGTACTTC,CASSEGAGETQYF
TRBJ1-4,NA,TRBV25-1,TRBD1,TGTGCCAGCAGTGCCCCGGCCGGGACAGGGAGTCTGTCGACTAATGAAAAACTGTTTTTT,CASSAPAGTGSLSTNEKLFF